The 4 T cell receptor beta chains below were found in one sample sequenced in a study of blood T cells in healthy people across ages. With a J-beta primer mix and a sample-barcoded 5' primer, a second PCR ran about 6 to 11 cycles. TCRdb redid the calling of the 5' RACE reads with MiXCR, one entry per CDR3 protein. Here the sample spans fewer than 800,000 distinct CDR3 sequences, more than 40% being singletons. The sequencing sample was made of blood. The receptors were sampled from an older woman in good health.

This clonotype has only a few counts. The chain links TRBV6-2 or TRBV6-3 to TRBJ2-1, with TRBD2 identical over 12 bases. The ends lost 7 bases at V and 6 bases at J; junction bases unmatched: 7. The germline CDR1 and CDR2 sequences are MNHEY and SVGEGT. The CDR3 has 15 amino acids. The CDR3 DNA reads TGTGCCAGCAACAAACTAGCGGGAGGTCGCAATGAGCAGTTCTTC. Translating gives CASNKLAGGRNEQFF.

The V and J genes are TRBV7-9 and TRBJ2-7; 8 bases map to TRBD1. This CDR3 is 13 amino acids long. The junction had 4 bases not matched to a gene; V was cut back by 5 bases and J by 4 bases. Germline V gene sequence: CDR1 SEHNR, CDR2 FQNEAQ (reference sequence). CDR3 DNA sequence: TGTGCCAGCAGCCGGACAGGGCAATACGAGCAGTACTTC. It encodes CASSRTGQYEQYF.

About this clonotype itself: At one end, the junction sequence differs from germline, possibly due to a read error. V usage is TRBV29-1 and J usage is TRBJ1-2; tentatively, D is TRBD1 (5 bases). The CDR3 is 12 residues long. The germline V gene encodes CDR1 SQVTM and CDR2 ANQGSEA. The CDR3 bases are TGCAGCGTTGAGGGGGATAACCATGGCTACACCTTC. Amino acids: CSVEGDNHGYTF.

The chain recombines TRBV5-6 with TRBJ2-4; D not certain. The CDR3 length is 16 residues. The germline CDR1 and CDR2 sequences are SGHDT and YYEEEE. Trimming removed 0 bases from V and 5 bases from J, with 15 bases in between. CDR3 loop: CASSLESWDGENIQYF. The CDR3 region has the DNA TGTGCCAGCAGCTTGGAGAGTTGGGATGGGGAAAACATTCAGTACTTC. Supplemented by reference TRBV5-6 and TRBJ2-4, the full variable domain reads DAGVTQSPTHLIKTRGQQVTLRCSPKSGHDTVSWYQQALGQGPQFIFQYYEEEERQRGNFPDRFSGHQFPNYSSELNVNALLLGDSALYLCASSLESWDGENIQYFGAGTRLSVL.